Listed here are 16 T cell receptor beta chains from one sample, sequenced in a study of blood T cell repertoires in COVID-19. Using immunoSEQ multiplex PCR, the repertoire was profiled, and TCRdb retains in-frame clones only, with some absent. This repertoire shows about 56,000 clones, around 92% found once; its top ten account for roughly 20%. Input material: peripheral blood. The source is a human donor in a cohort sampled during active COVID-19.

The CDR3: CASSWDRASPATNEKLFF. The CDR3 DNA follows: TGTGCCAGCAGCTGGGACAGGGCGTCCCCTGCAACTAATGAAAAACTGTTTTTT. V is TRBV7-2 and J is TRBJ1-4; 9 positions match TRBD1. The V segment lost 4 bases and the J segment 0 bases; nucleotides outside the gene matches: 9. The germline gives CDR1 SGHTA, CDR2 FQGNSA. This CDR3 comprises 18 residues.

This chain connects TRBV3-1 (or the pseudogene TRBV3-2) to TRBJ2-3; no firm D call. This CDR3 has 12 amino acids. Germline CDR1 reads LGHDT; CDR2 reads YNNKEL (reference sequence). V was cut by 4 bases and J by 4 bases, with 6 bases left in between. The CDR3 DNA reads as TGTGCCAGCAGCCCCCCCTCAGATACGCAGTATTTT. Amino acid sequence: CASSPPSDTQYF.

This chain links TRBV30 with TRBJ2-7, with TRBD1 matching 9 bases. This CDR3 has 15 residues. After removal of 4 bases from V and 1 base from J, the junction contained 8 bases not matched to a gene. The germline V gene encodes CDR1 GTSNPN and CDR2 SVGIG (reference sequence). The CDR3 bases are TGTGCCTGGACCGGGGACAGGGCGCCTTCCTACGAGCAGTACTTC. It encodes CAWTGDRAPSYEQYF. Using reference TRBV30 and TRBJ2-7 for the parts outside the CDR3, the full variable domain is SQTIHQWPATLVQPVGSPLSLECTVEGTSNPNLYWYRQAAGRGLQLLFYSVGIGQISSEVPQNLSASRPQDRQFILSSKKLLLSDSGFYLCAWTGDRAPSYEQYFGPGTRLTVT.

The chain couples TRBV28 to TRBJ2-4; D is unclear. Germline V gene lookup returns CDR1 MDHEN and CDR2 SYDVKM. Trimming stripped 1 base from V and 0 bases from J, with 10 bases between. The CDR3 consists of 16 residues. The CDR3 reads CASSLFVPEAKNIQYF. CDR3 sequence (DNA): TGTGCCAGCAGTTTATTTGTACCAGAAGCCAAAAACATTCAGTACTTC.

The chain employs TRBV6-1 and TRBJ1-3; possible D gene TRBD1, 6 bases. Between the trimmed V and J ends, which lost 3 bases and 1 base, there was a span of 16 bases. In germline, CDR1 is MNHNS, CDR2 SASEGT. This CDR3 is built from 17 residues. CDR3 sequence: CASSDIDRRPSGNTIYF. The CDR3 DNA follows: TGTGCCAGCAGTGATATCGACAGGAGGCCGTCTGGAAACACCATATATTTT.

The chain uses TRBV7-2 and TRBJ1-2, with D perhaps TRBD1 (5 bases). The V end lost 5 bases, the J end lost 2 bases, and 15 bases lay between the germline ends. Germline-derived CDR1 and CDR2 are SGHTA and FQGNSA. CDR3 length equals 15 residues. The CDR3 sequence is CASSPYQTENYGYTF. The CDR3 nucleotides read TGTGCCAGCAGCCCATACCAGACAGAAAACTATGGCTACACCTTC.

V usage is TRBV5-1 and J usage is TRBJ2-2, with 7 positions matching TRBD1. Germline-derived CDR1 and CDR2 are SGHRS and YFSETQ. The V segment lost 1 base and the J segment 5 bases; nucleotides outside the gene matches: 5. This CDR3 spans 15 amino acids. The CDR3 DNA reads TGCGCCAGCAGCTTGACAGGGGCCTCTACCGGGGAGCTGTTTTTT. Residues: CASSLTGASTGELFF.

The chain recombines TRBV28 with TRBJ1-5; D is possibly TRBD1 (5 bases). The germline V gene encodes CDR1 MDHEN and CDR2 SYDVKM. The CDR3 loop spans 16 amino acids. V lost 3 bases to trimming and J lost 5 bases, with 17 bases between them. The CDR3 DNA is TGTGCCAGCAGTTTGGGGGGTGGAGGGTTATATCAGCCCCAGCATTTT. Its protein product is CASSLGGGGLYQPQHF.

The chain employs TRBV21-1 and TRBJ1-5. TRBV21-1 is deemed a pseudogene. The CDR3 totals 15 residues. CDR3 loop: CASSKVWRGNQPQHF. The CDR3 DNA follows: TGTGCCAGCAGCAAAGTCTGGAGGGGCAATCAGCCCCAGCATTTT.

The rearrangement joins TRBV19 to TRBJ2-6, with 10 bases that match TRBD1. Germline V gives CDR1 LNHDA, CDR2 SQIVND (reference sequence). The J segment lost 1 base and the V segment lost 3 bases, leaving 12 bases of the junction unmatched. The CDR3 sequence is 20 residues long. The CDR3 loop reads CASSISDRGFGSSGANVLTF. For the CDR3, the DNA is TGTGCCAGTAGTATCTCGGACAGGGGGTTTGGCTCTTCTGGGGCCAACGTCCTGACTTTC.

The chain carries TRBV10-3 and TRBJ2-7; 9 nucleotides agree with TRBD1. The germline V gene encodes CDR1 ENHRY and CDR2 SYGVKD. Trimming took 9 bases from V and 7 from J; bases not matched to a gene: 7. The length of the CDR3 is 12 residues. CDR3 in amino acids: CAIKGDREEQYF. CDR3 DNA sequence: TGTGCCATTAAAGGGGACAGGGAAGAGCAGTACTTC.

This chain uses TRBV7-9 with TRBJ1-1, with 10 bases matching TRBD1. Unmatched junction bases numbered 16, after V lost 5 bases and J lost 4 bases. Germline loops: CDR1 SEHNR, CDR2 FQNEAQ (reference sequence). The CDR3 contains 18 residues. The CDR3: CASSEYKIRDRGTTEAFF. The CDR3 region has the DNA TGTGCCAGCAGCGAATACAAAATCCGGGACAGGGGTACCACTGAAGCTTTCTTT. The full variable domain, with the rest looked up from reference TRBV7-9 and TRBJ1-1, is DTGVSQNPRHKITKRGQNVTFRCDPISEHNRLYWYRQTLGQGPEFLTYFQNEAQLEKSRLLSDRFSAERPKGSFSTLEIQRTEQGDSAMYLCASSEYKIRDRGTTEAFFGQGTRLTVV.

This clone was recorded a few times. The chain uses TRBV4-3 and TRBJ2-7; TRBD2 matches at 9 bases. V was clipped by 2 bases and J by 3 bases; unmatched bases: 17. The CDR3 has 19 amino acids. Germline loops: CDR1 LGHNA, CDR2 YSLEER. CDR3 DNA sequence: TGCGCCAGCAGCCAACAGATTAGCGGGGGTACCGCTAACGGCTACGAGCAGTACTTC. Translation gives CASSQQISGGTANGYEQYF.

CDR3: CAISDRSSLNYGYTF. CDR3 nucleotides: TGTGCCATCAGTGATCGCTCCAGTCTTAACTATGGCTACACCTTC. The rearrangement uses TRBV10-3 and TRBJ1-2; no clear D gene. Germline-derived CDR1 and CDR2 are ENHRY and SYGVKD. The germline V and J ends were trimmed by 3 bases and 1 base, with 12 bases remaining between them. The CDR3 is made up of 15 amino acids.

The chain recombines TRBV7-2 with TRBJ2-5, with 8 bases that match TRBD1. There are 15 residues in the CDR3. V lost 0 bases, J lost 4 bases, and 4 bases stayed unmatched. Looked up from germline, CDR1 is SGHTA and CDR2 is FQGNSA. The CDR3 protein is CASSLARTGRETQYF. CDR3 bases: TGTGCCAGCAGCTTAGCCCGGACAGGGCGAGAGACCCAGTACTTC. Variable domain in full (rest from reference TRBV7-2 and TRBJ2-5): GAGVSQSPSNKVTEKGKDVELRCDPISGHTALYWYRQSLGQGLEFLIYFQGNSAPDKSGLPSDRFSAERTGGSVSTLTIQRTQQEDSAVYLCASSLARTGRETQYFGPGTRLLVL.

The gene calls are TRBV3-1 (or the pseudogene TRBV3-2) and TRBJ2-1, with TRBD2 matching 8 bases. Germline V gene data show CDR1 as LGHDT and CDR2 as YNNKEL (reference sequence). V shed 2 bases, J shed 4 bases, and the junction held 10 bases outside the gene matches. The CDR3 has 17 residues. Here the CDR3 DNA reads TGTGCCAGCAGCCAATCCGCCCAGCGGGAGATGTACAATGAGCAGTTCTTC. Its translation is CASSQSAQREMYNEQFF.